Listed here are 5 T cell receptor beta chains from one sample, sequenced in a study of Graves' ophthalmopathy and Graves' hyperthyroidism (dated by TCRdb to between 2018 and 2020). Sequenced on an Illumina HiSeq 2000. For repertoire sequencing, the TCR beta CDR3 regions were amplified from RNA transcripts. A first-round RT-PCR used HTBI primers with the Qiagen OneStep RT-PCR kit, followed by a second-round multiplex PCR, size selection and purification. TCRdb passed the public sequencing reads through fastp at Q25 and MiXCR, retaining productive beta sequences. Every CDR3 protein is listed once, alongside the most common genes and DNA of its rows. The sample yields 650,000 to 800,000 distinct CDR3 sequences; about 41% were counted once. 3% to 4% of the sample is taken by the ten largest. Sequencing input: peripheral blood. These receptors all come from an adult man with Graves' ophthalmopathy.

In the case of this clonotype: This may arise from a read error, as a much more abundant clone is one base away. The chain has TRBV7-2 and TRBJ2-5; maybe TRBD2 (6 bases). CDR3 length: 14 residues. Germline V gene sequence: CDR1 SGHTA, CDR2 FQGNSA. V lost 4 bases and J 2 bases, leaving 11 bases between the germline ends. The CDR3 sequence is CASSSNSGQETQYF. For the CDR3, the DNA is TGTGCCAGCAGCTCTAATAGCGGACAAGAGACCCAGTACTTC. The whole variable domain, remainder taken from reference TRBV7-2 and TRBJ2-5, is GAGVSQSPSNKVTEKGKDVELRCDPISGHTALYWYRQSLGQGLEFLIYFQGNSAPDKSGLPSDRFSAERTGGSVSTLTIQRTQQEDSAVYLCASSSNSGQETQYFGPGTRLLVL.

This clonotype was seen a few times. The chain links TRBV29-1 to TRBJ1-1; 8 positions agree with TRBD1. V trimming: 4 bases; J trimming: 14 bases; junction bases outside the gene matches: 15. CDR3 length: 13 residues. CDR1 is SQVTM, CDR2 ANQGSEA, per germline. CDR3 sequence: CSVGYRGDNEQFF. The CDR3 nucleotides are TGCAGCGTTGGGTACAGGGGGGACAATGAGCAGTTCTTT.

The chain joins TRBV7-3 to TRBJ1-6; 8 nucleotides match TRBD1. This CDR3 has 14 residues. Germline V gene sequence: CDR1 SGHTA, CDR2 FQGTGA. V dropped 6 bases and J dropped 5; count of bases not matched to a gene: 3. The CDR3 sequence is CASRRTGHNSPLHF. CDR3 coding DNA: TGTGCCAGCAGACGGACAGGGCATAATTCACCCCTCCACTTT.

The chain carries TRBV25-1 and TRBJ2-7, with 8 bases lining up with TRBD1. The junction had 14 bases not matched to a gene; V was cut back by 11 bases and J by 2 bases. The V gene's germline CDR1 is MGHDK and CDR2 SYGVNS. There are 15 residues in the CDR3. This CDR3 is CASHRRQGATYEQYF. As DNA, the CDR3 is TGTGCCTCCCACCGGCGGCAGGGGGCAACCTACGAGCAGTACTTC.

As for this clonotype: At one of its ends the junction is not consistent with the germline gene, which may arise from a read error. The CDR3 nucleotides are TGCGCCAGCAGCTTGGGTTTGGAGCTGTACTTC. It is translated as CASSLGLELYF. V gene TRBV5-1 combines with J gene TRBJ2-7; D gene unclear. The germline CDR1 and CDR2 sequences are SGHRS and YFSETQ. The CDR3 has 11 residues.